This entry features one T cell receptor beta chain sequence. As yet, its antigen is unknown. This sample is part of a study of cytomegalovirus exposure and HLA in healthy donors. The overall study: Sequencing of 150 million to 200 million T cells in an earlier analysis found 120 million or so unique TCR beta sequences. Of all 360 or so donors who were genotyped, 75% to 90% belonged to the Caucasian-associated ancestry cluster. Study-wide results and limits: Some TCR beta chains (164 of them) were listed as cytomegalovirus-associated.

In the PCR, 60 Vbeta and 13 Jbeta primers were used. Clones were sequenced by immunoSEQ multiplex PCR, and TCRdb holds only the in-frame ones, with some missing. The table records 100,000 to 150,000 clones, less than 80% of them present only once. V lost 8 bases and J lost 3, with 23 bases in between. Germline CDR1 and CDR2: MNHEY and SMNVEV (reference sequence). There are 17 residues in the CDR3. This receptor was identified in a middle-aged man in good health and CMV-seropositive. The sample was PBMCs. This chain joins TRBV27 and TRBJ1-5; D not certain. As DNA, the CDR3 is TGTGCCAGCGCTCTCGGAGGCGGATTGGCTTCCAATCAGCCCCAGCATTTT. This translates into CASALGGGLASNQPQHF.